The TCR beta chain described here comes from a study of blood T cell repertoires in COVID-19. Overall study context: The study drew acute and convalescent COVID-19 samples from the United States, Italy and Spain. From T cells, B-cell-depleted T cells, or PBMCs came the material, which was cDNA or gDNA.

Clones were read by immunoSEQ multiplex PCR, and TCRdb kept only the in-frame ones, dropping some. The sample lists around 190,000 clones; 84% were seen once. The V and J ends lost 10 bases and 1 base respectively, with 10 bases between them. The CDR3 is made up of 13 amino acids. The germline V gene has CDR1 MDHEN and CDR2 SYDVKM. The chain combines TRBV28 with TRBJ2-2, with D possibly being TRBD1 (6 bases). The sequenced sample consisted of peripheral blood. This clonotype originated in a human donor in a cohort sampled during active COVID-19. The CDR3 region has the DNA TGTGCCACCCCAGGGGAGAACACCGGGGAGCTGTTTTTT. It encodes CATPGENTGELFF.